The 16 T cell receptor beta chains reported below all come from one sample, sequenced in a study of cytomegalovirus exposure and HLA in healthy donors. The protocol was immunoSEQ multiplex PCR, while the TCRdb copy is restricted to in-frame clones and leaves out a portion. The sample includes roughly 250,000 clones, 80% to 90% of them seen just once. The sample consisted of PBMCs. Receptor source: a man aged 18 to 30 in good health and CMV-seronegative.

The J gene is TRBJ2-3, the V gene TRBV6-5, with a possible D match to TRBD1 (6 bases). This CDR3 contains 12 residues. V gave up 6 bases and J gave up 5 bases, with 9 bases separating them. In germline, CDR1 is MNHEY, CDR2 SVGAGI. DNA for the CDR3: TGTGCCAGCAGGCCACAGGGAGATACGCAGTATTTT. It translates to CASRPQGDTQYF.

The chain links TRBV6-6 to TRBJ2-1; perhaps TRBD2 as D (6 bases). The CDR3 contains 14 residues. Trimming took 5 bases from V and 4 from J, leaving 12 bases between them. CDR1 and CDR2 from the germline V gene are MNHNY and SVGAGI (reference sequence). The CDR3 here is CASSKEGPYNEQFF. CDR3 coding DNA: TGTGCCAGCAGTAAGGAGGGCCCGTACAATGAGCAGTTCTTC.

CDR3 loop: CASSFGEGGNQPQHF. The CDR3 DNA reads as TGTGCCAGCAGTTTCGGAGAAGGGGGCAATCAGCCCCAGCATTTT. The J gene is TRBJ1-5, the V gene TRBV28; perhaps TRBD1 as D (5 bases). The ends were cut back, 3 bases at V and 2 bases at J, with 11 bases in the middle. The germline CDR1 and CDR2 sequences are MDHEN and SYDVKM. This CDR3 is 15 amino acids long.

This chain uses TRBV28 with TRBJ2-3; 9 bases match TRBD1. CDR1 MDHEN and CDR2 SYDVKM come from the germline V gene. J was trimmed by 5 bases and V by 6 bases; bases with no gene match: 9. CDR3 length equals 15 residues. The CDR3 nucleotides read TGTGCCAGCAGCCCACAGGGGGCGCGATTAGATACGCAGTATTTT. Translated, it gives CASSPQGARLDTQYF.

The chain's CDR3 is CASTVNTEAFF. The CDR3, as DNA: TGTGCCAGCACGGTAAACACTGAAGCTTTCTTT. This chain joins TRBV2 and TRBJ1-1; D is unresolved. The V end was cut by 7 bases, the J end by 2 bases, with 5 bases between. The germline gives CDR1 SNHLY, CDR2 FYNNEI. The CDR3 loop spans 11 amino acids.

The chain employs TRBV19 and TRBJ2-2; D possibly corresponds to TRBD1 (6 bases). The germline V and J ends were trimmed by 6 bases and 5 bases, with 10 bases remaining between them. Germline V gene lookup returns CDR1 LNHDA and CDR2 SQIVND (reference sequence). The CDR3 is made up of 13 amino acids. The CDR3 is CASRLGGTGELFF. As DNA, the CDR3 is TGTGCCAGTAGGCTAGGGGGAACCGGGGAGCTGTTTTTT.

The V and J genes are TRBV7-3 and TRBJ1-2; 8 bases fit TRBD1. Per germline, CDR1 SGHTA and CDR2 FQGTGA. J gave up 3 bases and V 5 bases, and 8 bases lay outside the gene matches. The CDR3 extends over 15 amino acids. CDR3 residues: CASSPSGGQDYGYTF. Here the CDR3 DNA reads TGTGCCAGCAGCCCTTCAGGGGGCCAAGACTATGGCTACACCTTC.

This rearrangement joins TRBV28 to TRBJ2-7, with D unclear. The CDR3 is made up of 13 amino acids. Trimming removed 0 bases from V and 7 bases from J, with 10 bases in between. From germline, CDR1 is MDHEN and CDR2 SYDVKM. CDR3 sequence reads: CASSLWKNAEQYF. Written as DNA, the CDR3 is TGTGCCAGCAGTTTATGGAAAAATGCGGAGCAGTACTTC.

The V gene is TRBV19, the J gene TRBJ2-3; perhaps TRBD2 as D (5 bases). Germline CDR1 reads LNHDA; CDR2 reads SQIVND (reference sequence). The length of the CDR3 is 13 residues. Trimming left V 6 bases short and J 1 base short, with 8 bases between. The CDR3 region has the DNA TGTGCCAGTAGGGCGGGCCGCACAGATACGCAGTATTTT. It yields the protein CASRAGRTDTQYF.

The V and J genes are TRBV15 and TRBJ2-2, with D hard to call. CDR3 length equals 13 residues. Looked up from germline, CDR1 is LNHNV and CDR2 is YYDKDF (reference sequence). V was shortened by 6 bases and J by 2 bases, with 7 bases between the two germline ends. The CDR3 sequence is CATRGPNTGELFF. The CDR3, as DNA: TGTGCCACCAGGGGCCCTAACACCGGGGAGCTGTTTTTT.

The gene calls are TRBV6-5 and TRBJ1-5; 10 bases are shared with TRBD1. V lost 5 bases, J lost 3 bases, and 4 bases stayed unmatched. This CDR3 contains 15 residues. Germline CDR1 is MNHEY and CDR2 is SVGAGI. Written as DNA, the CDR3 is TGTGCCAGCAGTAGGGACAGGGGAACCAATCAGCCCCAGCATTTT. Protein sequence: CASSRDRGTNQPQHF.

In DNA, the CDR3 is TGTGCCAGCAGCCACCCAGGCCCCCAGGGTCCAACTAATGAAAAACTGTTTTTT. It specifies CASSHPGPQGPTNEKLFF. The V gene is TRBV11-2, the J gene TRBJ1-4, with D possibly being TRBD1 (5 bases). CDR3 length: 18 residues. Germline CDR1 SGHAT, CDR2 FQNNGV. V was trimmed by 5 bases and J by 0 bases, leaving 19 bases between them.

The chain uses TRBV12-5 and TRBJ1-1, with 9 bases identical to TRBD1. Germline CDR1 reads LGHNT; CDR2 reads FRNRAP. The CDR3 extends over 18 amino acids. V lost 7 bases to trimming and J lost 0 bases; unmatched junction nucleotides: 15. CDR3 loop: CASALSPNRGHLNTEAFF. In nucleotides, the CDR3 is TGTGCTAGTGCCCTGAGTCCCAACAGGGGGCACCTGAACACTGAAGCTTTCTTT.

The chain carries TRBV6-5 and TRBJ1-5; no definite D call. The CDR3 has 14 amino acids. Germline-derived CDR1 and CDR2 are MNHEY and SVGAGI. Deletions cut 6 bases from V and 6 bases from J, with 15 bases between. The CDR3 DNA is TGTGCCAGCAGCCGTAACCTAGATGGTCAGCCCCAGCATTTT. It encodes CASSRNLDGQPQHF.

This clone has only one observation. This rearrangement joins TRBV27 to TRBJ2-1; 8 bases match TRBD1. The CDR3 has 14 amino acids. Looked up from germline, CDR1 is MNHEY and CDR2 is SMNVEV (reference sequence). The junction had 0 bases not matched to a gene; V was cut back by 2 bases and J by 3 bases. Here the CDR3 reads CASSLGTGYNEQFF. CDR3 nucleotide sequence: TGTGCCAGCAGTTTAGGGACAGGCTACAATGAGCAGTTCTTC.

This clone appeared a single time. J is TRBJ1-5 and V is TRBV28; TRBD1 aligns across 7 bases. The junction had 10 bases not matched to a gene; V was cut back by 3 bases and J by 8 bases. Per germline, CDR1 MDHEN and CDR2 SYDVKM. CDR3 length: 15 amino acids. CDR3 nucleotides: TGTGCCAGCAGTTTGGAGACAGGGCTCCTAGAGCCCCAGCATTTT. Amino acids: CASSLETGLLEPQHF.